The 17 T cell receptor beta chains presented below share a single source sample, sequenced in a study of T cells in narcolepsy. Sequenced by immunoSEQ multiplex PCR; TCRdb stores in-frame clones only, minus some. The sample has some 30,000 clones, roughly 80% seen once. Sequenced sample: CD45RA- memory CD4+ T cells from PBMCs. All receptors derive from a human donor with narcolepsy.

V gene TRBV14 combines with J gene TRBJ2-3; D may match TRBD1 or TRBD2 (5 bases each). Germline V CDR1 and CDR2: SGHDN, FVKESK. The ends were cut back, 3 bases at V and 0 bases at J, with 13 bases in the middle. This CDR3 spans 16 amino acids. The CDR3 loop reads CASSQFSGTSTDTQYF. The CDR3 DNA is TGTGCCAGCAGCCAGTTCTCCGGGACGAGCACAGATACGCAGTATTTT.

The chain combines TRBV10-2 with TRBJ2-5; D ambiguous. Germline CDR1 and CDR2: WSHSY and SAAADI. The CDR3 spans 13 residues. The V and J ends lost 2 bases and 9 bases respectively, with 13 bases between them. The CDR3 sequence: CASSESGSGAQYF. The DNA for the CDR3 is TGCGCCAGCAGTGAGAGTGGTTCTGGGGCCCAGTACTTC.

In its sample, this clone was seen once. J is TRBJ2-3 and V is TRBV9, with D unclear. The germline V and J ends were trimmed by 1 base and 2 bases, with 14 bases remaining between them. CDR1 is SGDLS and CDR2 is YYNGEE in the germline V gene. The length of the CDR3 is 16 residues. The CDR3 loop reads CASSVRAGSYTDTQYF. The DNA of the CDR3 is TGTGCCAGCAGCGTACGGGCTGGCTCTTACACAGATACGCAGTATTTT.

The J gene is TRBJ2-3, the V gene TRBV29-1, with 7 nucleotides matching TRBD2. CDR1 and CDR2 from the germline V gene are SQVTM and ANQGSEA. Trimming cost V 4 bases and J 4 bases; bases outside gene matches: 5. This CDR3 has 13 residues. The CDR3 spells CSVGPAGADTQYF. DNA for the CDR3: TGCAGCGTTGGTCCGGCGGGAGCAGATACGCAGTATTTT.

This chain connects TRBV18 to TRBJ1-2; tentatively, D is TRBD1 (5 bases). The V end lost 0 bases, the J end lost 5 bases, and 16 bases lay between the germline ends. The germline CDR1 and CDR2 sequences are KGHSH and LQKENI. This CDR3 comprises 16 residues. CDR3 sequence reads: CASSPPSVGAYYGYTF. CDR3 in DNA: TGTGCCAGCTCACCACCCAGTGTAGGGGCGTATTATGGCTACACCTTC.

V gene TRBV7-3 combines with J gene TRBJ2-7; TRBD2 agrees at 9 bases. The CDR3 sequence is 15 residues long. Germline V gives CDR1 SGHTA, CDR2 FQGTGA. The V and J ends lost 0 bases and 4 bases, in that order; junction bases with no gene match: 4. CDR3 protein: CASSLTAGGPYEQYF. CDR3 in DNA: TGTGCCAGCAGCTTAACGGCGGGAGGGCCGTACGAGCAGTACTTC.

The genes are TRBV2 and TRBJ1-1; D is undetermined. Germline CDR1 SNHLY, CDR2 FYNNEI. CDR3 size: 13 residues. The germline V and J ends were trimmed by 4 bases and 1 base, with 7 bases remaining between them. The CDR3 region has the DNA TGTGCCAGCAGTGGACGGTCGAACACTGAAGCTTTCTTT. Amino acid sequence: CASSGRSNTEAFF.

The chain recombines TRBV10-1 with TRBJ2-2; D remains ambiguous. V lost 0 bases and J 0 bases, leaving 8 bases between the germline ends. The CDR3 is made up of 16 amino acids. CDR1 WNHNN and CDR2 SYGVQD come from the germline V gene (reference sequence). This CDR3 reads CASSESETPNTGELFF. CDR3 bases: TGCGCCAGCAGTGAGTCCGAGACACCGAACACCGGGGAGCTGTTTTTT.

This chain connects TRBV9 to TRBJ2-1; 13 nucleotides agree with TRBD2. Germline values: CDR1 SGDLS, CDR2 YYNGEE. The J segment lost 3 bases and the V segment lost 4 bases, leaving 13 bases of the junction unmatched. There are 19 residues in the CDR3. The CDR3 DNA reads TGTGCCAGCAGCCACTCGCTGGGACTAGCGGGACTTATCTACAATGAGCAGTTCTTC. Its protein is CASSHSLGLAGLIYNEQFF.

The CDR3 bases are TGTGCCAGCAGCTTCGGACTAGCGGGAGCCGGGGAGCTGTTTTTT. Amino acid sequence: CASSFGLAGAGELFF. The chain recombines TRBV7-9 with TRBJ2-2; 13 nucleotides line up with TRBD2. The CDR3 is 15 amino acids. Germline assignment: CDR1 SEHNR and CDR2 FQNEAQ (reference sequence). Trimming took 3 bases from V and 6 from J; bases not matched to a gene: 1.

The rearrangement uses TRBV16 and TRBJ2-1, with a tentative D call TRBD2 (5 bases). The germline V and J ends were trimmed by 2 bases and 7 bases, with 21 bases remaining between them. Germline CDR1 is KGHSY and CDR2 is FQNENV. This CDR3 comprises 17 residues. DNA of the CDR3: TGTGCCAGCAGCCAACAGGCCCTGGGAGTGGGTAATAATGAGCAGTTCTTC. It yields the protein CASSQQALGVGNNEQFF.

This clone was observed a single time. This chain links TRBV18 with TRBJ2-7, with TRBD2 matching 9 bases. The germline V gene has CDR1 KGHSH and CDR2 LQKENI. The CDR3 is 17 residues long. With V trimmed by 2 bases and J by 0 bases, 8 bases remained unmatched. The CDR3 DNA reads as TGTGCCAGCTCACCAGGAATTCTAGCGGGGAACTCCTACGAGCAGTACTTC. It translates to CASSPGILAGNSYEQYF.

The chain combines TRBV7-2 with TRBJ2-7; 9 bases are shared with TRBD1. CDR3 length equals 15 residues. V trimming: 6 bases; J trimming: 1 base; junction bases outside the gene matches: 7. Germline CDR1 and CDR2: SGHTA and FQGNSA. The CDR3 sequence is CASRPGGQGSYEQYF. DNA of the CDR3: TGTGCCAGCAGACCCGGGGGACAGGGTTCCTACGAGCAGTACTTC.

The chain couples TRBV19 to TRBJ1-1; TRBD1 matches at 11 bases. CDR1 is LNHDA and CDR2 is SQIVND in the germline V gene (reference sequence). J lost 3 bases, V lost 5 bases, and 2 bases had no gene match. The CDR3 runs 14 residues. CDR3 residues: CASSADRGHTEAFF. In nucleotides, the CDR3 is TGTGCCAGTAGTGCGGACAGGGGGCACACTGAAGCTTTCTTT.

This chain connects TRBV15 to TRBJ2-5; 7 positions match TRBD2. Germline CDR1 is LNHNV and CDR2 is YYDKDF (reference sequence). The CDR3 length is 13 residues. With V trimmed by 5 bases and J by 4 bases, 4 bases remained unmatched. CDR3 in DNA: TGTGCCACCAGCTTGGGGGGGACAGAGACCCAGTACTTC. Its translation is CATSLGGTETQYF.

This chain links TRBV15 with TRBJ2-1, with TRBD2 matching 8 bases. The CDR3 covers 14 residues. Germline assignment: CDR1 LNHNV and CDR2 YYDKDF (reference sequence). The J segment lost 8 bases and the V segment lost 1 base, leaving 4 bases of the junction unmatched. The CDR3 region is CATSRAGGPYEQFF. The CDR3 nucleotides read TGTGCCACCAGCAGAGCGGGAGGGCCATATGAGCAGTTCTTC.

This clone was seen only once. The chain has TRBV29-1 and TRBJ2-2; 7 bases map to TRBD2. The ends lost 3 bases at V and 6 bases at J; junction bases unmatched: 10. The CDR3 has 15 residues. The germline V gene has CDR1 SQVTM and CDR2 ANQGSEA. The CDR3 region is CSVDDRREGAGELFF. The CDR3 coding sequence is TGCAGCGTTGATGATAGGAGGGAGGGCGCCGGGGAGCTGTTTTTT.